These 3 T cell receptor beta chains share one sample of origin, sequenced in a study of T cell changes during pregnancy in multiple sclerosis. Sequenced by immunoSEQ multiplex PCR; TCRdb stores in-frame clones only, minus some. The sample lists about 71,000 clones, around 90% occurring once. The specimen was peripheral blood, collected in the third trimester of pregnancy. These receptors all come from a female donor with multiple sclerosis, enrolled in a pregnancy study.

This CDR3 reads CASSPGLAGPSSYEQYF. The CDR3 region has the DNA TGTGCCAGCAGCCCCGGACTAGCGGGACCCTCTTCCTACGAGCAGTACTTC. This chain uses TRBV28 with TRBJ2-7; 12 positions match TRBD2. With V trimmed by 6 bases and J by 1 base, 10 bases remained unmatched. Germline V gene lookup returns CDR1 MDHEN and CDR2 SYDVKM. The CDR3 runs to 17 residues. The full variable domain, in which reference TRBV28 and TRBJ2-7 provide the parts outside the CDR3, is DVKVTQSSRYLVKRTGEKVFLECVQDMDHENMFWYRQDPGLGLRLIYFSYDVKMKEKGDIPEGYSVSREKKERFSLILESASTNQTSMYLCASSPGLAGPSSYEQYFGPGTRLTVT.

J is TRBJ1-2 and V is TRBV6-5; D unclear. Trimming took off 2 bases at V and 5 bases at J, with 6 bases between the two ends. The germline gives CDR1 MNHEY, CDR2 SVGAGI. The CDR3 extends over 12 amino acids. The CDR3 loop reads CASSYQDYGYTF. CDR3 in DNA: TGTGCCAGCAGTTACCAGGATTATGGCTACACCTTC.

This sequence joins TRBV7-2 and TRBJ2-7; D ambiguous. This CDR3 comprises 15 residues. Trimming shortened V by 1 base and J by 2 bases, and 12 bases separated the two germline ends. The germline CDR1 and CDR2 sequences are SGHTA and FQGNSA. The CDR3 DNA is TGTGCCAGCAGCTTAGGAACAGACCCTCCCTACGAGCAGTACTTC. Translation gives CASSLGTDPPYEQYF.